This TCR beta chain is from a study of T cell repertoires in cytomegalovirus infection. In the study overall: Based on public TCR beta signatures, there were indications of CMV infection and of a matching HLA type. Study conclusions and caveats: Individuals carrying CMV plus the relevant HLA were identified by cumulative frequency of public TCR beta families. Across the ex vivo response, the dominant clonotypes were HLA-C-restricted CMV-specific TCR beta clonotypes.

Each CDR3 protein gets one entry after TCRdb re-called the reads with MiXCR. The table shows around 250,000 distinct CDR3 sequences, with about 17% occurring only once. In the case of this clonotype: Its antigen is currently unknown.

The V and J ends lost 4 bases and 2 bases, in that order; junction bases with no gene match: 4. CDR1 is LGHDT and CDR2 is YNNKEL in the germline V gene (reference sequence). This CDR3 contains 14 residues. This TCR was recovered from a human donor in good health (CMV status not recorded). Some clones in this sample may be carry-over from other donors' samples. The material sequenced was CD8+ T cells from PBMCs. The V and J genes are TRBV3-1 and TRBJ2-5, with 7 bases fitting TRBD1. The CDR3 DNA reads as TGTGCCAGCAGCCTGACAGGGTCACAAGAGACCCAGTACTTC. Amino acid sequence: CASSLTGSQETQYF.